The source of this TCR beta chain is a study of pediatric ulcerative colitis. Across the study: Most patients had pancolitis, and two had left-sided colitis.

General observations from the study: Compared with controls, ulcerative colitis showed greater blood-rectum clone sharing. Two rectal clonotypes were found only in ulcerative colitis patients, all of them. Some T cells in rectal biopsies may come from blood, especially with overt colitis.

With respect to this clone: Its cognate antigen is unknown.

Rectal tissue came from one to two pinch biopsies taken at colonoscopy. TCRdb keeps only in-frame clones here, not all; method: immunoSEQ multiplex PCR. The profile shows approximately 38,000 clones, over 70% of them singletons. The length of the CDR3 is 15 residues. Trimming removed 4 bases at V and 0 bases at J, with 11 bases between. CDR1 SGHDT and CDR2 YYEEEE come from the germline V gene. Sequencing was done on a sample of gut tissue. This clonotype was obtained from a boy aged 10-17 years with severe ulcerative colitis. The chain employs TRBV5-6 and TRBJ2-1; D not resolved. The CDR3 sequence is CASSPSYRSYNEQFF. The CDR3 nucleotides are TGTGCCAGCAGCCCTAGTTACCGCTCCTACAATGAGCAGTTCTTC.